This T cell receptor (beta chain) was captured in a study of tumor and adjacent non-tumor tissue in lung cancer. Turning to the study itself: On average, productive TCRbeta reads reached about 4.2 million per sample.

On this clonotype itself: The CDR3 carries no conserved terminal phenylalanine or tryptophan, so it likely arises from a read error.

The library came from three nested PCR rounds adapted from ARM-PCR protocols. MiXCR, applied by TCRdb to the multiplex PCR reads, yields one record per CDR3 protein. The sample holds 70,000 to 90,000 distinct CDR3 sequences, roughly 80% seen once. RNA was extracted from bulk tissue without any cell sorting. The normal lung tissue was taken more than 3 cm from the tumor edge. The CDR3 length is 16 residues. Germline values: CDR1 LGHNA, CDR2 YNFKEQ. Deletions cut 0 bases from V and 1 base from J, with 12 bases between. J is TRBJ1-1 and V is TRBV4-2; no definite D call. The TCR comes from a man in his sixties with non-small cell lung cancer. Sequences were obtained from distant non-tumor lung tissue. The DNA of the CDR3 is TGTGCCAGCAGCCAAGAGGGAACAGAATCGAACACTGAAGCTTTCTCT. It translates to CASSQEGTESNTEAFS.